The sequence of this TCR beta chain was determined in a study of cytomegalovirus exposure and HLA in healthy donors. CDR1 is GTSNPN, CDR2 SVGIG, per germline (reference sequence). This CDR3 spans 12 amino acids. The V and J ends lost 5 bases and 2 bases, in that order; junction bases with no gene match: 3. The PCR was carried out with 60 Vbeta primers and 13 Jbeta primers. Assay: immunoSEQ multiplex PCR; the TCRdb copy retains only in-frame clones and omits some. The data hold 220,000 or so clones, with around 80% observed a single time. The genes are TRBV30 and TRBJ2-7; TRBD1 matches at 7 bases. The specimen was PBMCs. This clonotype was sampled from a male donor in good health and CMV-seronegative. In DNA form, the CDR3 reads TGTGCCTGGGGGGGACAGCCCTACGAGCAGTACTTC. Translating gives CAWGGQPYEQYF.